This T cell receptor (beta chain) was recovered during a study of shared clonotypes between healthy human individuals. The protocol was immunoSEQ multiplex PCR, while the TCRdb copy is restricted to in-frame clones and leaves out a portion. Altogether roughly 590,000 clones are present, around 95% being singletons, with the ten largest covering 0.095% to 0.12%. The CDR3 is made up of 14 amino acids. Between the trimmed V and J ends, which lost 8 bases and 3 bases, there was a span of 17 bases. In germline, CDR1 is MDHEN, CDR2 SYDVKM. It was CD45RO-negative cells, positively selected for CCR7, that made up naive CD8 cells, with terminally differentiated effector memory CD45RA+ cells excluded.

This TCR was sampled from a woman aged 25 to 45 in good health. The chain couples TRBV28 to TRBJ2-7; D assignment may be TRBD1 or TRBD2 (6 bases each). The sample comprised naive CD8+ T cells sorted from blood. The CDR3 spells CASERGAESYEQYF. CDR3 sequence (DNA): TGTGCCAGCGAGAGGGGGGCGGAGAGCTACGAGCAGTACTTC.